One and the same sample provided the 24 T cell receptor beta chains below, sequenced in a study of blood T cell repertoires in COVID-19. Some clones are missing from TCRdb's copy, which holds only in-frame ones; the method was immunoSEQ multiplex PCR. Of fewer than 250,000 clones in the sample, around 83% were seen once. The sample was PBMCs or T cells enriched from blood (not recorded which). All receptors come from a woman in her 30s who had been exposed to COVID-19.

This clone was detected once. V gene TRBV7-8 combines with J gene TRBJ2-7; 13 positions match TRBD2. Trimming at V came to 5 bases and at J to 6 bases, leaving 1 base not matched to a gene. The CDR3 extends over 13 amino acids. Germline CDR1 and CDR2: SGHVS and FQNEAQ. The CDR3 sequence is CASSRTSGGEQYF. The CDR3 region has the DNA TGTGCCAGCAGCCGGACTAGCGGGGGCGAGCAGTACTTC.

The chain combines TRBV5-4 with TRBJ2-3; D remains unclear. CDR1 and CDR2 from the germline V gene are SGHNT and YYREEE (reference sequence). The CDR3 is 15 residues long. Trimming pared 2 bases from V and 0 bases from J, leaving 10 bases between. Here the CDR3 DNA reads TGTGCCAGCAGCTTACGGAGACCTAGCACAGATACGCAGTATTTT. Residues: CASSLRRPSTDTQYF. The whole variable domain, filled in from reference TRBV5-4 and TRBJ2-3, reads ETGVTQSPTHLIKTRGQQVTLRCSSQSGHNTVSWYQQALGQGPQFIFQYYREEENGRGNFPPRFSGLQFPNYSSELNVNALELDDSALYLCASSLRRPSTDTQYFGPGTRLTVL.

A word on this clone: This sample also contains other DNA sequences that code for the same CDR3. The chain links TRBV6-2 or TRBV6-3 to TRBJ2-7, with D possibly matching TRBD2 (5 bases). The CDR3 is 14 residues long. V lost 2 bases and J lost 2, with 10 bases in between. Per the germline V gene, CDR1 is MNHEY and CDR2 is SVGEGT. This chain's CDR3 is CASSYSGPTYEQYF. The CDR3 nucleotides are TGTGCCAGCAGTTACAGCGGACCTACCTACGAGCAGTACTTC.

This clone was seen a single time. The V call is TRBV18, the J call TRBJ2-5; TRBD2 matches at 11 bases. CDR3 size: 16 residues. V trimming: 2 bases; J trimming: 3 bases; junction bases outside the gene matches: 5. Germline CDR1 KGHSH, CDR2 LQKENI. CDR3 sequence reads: CASSPVSGGAKETQYF. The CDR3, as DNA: TGTGCCAGCTCACCAGTTAGCGGGGGGGCGAAAGAGACCCAGTACTTC.

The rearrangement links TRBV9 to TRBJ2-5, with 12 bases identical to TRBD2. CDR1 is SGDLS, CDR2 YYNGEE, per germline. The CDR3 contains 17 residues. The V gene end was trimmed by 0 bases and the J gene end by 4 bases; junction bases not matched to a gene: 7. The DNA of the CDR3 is TGTGCCAGCAGCGTAGCTCCTAGCGGGGGGGCTAGAGAGACCCAGTACTTC. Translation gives CASSVAPSGGARETQYF.

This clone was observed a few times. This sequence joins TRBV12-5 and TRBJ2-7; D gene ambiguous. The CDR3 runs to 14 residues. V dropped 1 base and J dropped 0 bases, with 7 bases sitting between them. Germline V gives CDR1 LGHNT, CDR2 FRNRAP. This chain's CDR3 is CASGLDSRSYEQYF. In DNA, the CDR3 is TGTGCTAGTGGTTTGGACAGCCGCTCCTACGAGCAGTACTTC.

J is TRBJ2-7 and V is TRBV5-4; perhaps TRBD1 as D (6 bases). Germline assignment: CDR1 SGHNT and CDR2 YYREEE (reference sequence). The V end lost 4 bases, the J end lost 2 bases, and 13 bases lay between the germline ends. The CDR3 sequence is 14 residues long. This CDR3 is CASSPDSLAYEQYF. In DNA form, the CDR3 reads TGTGCCAGCAGCCCGGACAGTCTCGCCTACGAGCAGTACTTC.

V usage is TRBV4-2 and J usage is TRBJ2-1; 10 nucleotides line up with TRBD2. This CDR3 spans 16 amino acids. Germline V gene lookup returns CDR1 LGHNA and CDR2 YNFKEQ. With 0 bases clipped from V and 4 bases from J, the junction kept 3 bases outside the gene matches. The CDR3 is CASSQDPSGGYNEQFF. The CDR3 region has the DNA TGTGCCAGCAGCCAAGATCCTAGCGGGGGTTACAATGAGCAGTTCTTC.

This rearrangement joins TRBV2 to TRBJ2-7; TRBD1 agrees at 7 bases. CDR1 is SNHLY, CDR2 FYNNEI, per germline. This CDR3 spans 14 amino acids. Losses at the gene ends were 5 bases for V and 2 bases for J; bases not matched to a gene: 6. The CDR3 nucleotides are TGTGCCAGCAGTAAAGGGACAGCCGCCTACGAGCAGTACTTC. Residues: CASSKGTAAYEQYF.

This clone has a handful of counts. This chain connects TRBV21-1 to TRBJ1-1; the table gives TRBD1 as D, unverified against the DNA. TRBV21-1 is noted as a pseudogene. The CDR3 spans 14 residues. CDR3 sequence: CASSPTGVGTEAFF. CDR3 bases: TGTGCCAGCAGCCCCACAGGGGTTGGCACTGAAGCTTTCTTT.

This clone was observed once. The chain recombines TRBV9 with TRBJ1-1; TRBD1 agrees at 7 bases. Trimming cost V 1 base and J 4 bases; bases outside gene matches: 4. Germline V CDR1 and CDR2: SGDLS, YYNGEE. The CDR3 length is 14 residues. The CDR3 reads CASSVQGDSTEAFF. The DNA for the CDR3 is TGTGCCAGCAGCGTACAGGGGGACAGCACTGAAGCTTTCTTT.

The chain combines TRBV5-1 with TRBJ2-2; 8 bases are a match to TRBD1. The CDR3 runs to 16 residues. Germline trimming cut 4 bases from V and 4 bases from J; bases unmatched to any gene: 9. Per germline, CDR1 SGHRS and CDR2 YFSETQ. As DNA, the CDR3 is TGCGCCAGCAGCCGCCAACAGGGGGAAGGCACCGGGGAGCTGTTTTTT. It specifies CASSRQQGEGTGELFF.

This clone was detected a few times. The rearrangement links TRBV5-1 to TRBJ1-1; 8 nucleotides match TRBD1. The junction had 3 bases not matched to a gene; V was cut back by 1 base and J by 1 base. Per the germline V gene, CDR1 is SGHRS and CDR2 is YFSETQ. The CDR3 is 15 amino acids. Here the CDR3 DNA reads TGCGCCAGCAGCTTGATGACAGGGGAGAACACTGAAGCTTTCTTT. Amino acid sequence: CASSLMTGENTEAFF.

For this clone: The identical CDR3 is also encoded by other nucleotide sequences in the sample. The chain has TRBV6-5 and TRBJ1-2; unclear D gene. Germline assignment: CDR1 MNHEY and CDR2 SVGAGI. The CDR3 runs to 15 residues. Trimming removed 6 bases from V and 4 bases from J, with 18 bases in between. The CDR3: CASSQSGDHGYGYTF. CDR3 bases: TGTGCCAGCAGCCAGTCGGGAGATCACGGCTATGGCTACACCTTC.

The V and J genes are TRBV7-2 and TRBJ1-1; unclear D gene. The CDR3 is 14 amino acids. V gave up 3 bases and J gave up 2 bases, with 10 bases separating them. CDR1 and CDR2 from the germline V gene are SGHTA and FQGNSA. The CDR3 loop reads CASSLAPLNTEAFF. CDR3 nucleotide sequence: TGTGCCAGCAGCTTGGCCCCCTTAAACACTGAAGCTTTCTTT.

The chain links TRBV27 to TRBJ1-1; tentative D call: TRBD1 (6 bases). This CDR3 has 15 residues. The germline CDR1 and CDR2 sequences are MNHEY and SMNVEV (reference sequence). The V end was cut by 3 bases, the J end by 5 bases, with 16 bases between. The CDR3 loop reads CASSLGAQGVTEAFF. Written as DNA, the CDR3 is TGTGCCAGCAGTTTGGGGGCCCAGGGAGTTACTGAAGCTTTCTTT.

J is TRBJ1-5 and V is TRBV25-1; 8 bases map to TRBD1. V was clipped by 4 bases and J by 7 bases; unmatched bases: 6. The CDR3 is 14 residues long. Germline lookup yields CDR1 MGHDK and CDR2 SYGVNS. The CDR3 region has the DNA TGTGCCAGCAGTGTGACAGGGGAAGTGCAGCCCCAGCATTTT. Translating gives CASSVTGEVQPQHF. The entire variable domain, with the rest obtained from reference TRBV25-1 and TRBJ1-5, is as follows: EADIYQTPRYLVIGTGKKITLECSQTMGHDKMYWYQQDPGMELHLIHYSYGVNSTEKGDLSSESTVSRIRTEHFPLTLESARPSHTSQYLCASSVTGEVQPQHFGDGTRLSIL.

The CDR3 nucleotides read TGTGCCAGCAGCTTCGGGGGGGCCACAGATACGCAGTATTTT. Translated, it gives CASSFGGATDTQYF. The chain joins TRBV7-6 to TRBJ2-3, with 8 bases identical to TRBD2. Germline V gene lookup returns CDR1 SGHVS and CDR2 FNYEAQ. The CDR3 contains 14 residues. V lost 3 bases and J lost 2; bases outside the gene matches: 1.

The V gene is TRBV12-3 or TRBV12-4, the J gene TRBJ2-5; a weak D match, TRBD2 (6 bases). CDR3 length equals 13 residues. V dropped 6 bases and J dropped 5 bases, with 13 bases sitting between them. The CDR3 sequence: CASSPDSGETQYF. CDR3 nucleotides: TGTGCCAGCAGCCCCGACAGCGGGGAGACCCAGTACTTC.

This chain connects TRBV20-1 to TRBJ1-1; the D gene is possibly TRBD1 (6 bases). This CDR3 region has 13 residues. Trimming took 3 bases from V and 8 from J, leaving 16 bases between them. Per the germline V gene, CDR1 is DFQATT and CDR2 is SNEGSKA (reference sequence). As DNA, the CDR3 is TGCAGTGCTAGTATTAGTACGGGGGGCGAAGCTTTCTTT. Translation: CSASISTGGEAFF.

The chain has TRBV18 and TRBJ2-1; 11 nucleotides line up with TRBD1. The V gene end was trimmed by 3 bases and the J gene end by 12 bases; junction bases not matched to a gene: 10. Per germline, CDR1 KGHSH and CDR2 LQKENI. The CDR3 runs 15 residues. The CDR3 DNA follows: TGTGCCAGCTCACCCCCGGACAGGGGGCAAGTAGGGCAGTTCTTC. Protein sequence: CASSPPDRGQVGQFF.

The CDR3 nucleotides are TGTGCCAGCAGCGTAGCAGGCCGATTGAACACTGAAGCTTTCTTT. As protein: CASSVAGRLNTEAFF. V and J are TRBV9 and TRBJ1-1; D ambiguous. Trimming removed 0 bases at V and 0 bases at J, with 9 bases between. The germline V gene has CDR1 SGDLS and CDR2 YYNGEE. The CDR3 runs to 15 residues. Full variable domain (remainder filled in from reference TRBV9 and TRBJ1-1): DSGVTQTPKHLITATGQRVTLRCSPRSGDLSVYWYQQSLDQGLQFLIQYYNGEERAKGNILERFSAQQFPDLHSELNLSSLELGDSALYFCASSVAGRLNTEAFFGQGTRLTVV.

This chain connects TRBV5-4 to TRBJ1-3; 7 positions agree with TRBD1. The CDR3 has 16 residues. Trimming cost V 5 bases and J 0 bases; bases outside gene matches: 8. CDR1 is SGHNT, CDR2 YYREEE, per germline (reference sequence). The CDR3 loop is CASSPGGQYSGNTIYF. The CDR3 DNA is TGTGCCAGCAGTCCTGGGGGACAGTACTCTGGAAACACCATATATTTT.

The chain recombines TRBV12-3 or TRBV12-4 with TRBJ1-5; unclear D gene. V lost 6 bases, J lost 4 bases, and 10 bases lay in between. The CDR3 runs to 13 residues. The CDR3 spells CASSHGPNQPQHF. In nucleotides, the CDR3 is TGTGCCAGCAGCCATGGCCCGAATCAGCCCCAGCATTTT.